The 27 T cell receptor beta chains given below trace back to one sample, sequenced in a study of spatial heterogeneity in lung cancer. One entry per CDR3 protein results from TCRdb running MiXCR on the 5' RACE reads. The sample includes around 45,000 distinct CDR3 sequences, approximately 22% of them seen just once. Indicated time point: blood at routine non-recurrence follow-up after resection. Sequencing was performed on PBMCs, taken at follow-up. The source is a female donor with early-stage non-small cell lung cancer.

This clonotype was seen a few times. The chain recombines TRBV20-1 with TRBJ2-7; D is ambiguous. This CDR3 has 11 residues. Germline lookup yields CDR1 DFQATT and CDR2 SNEGSKA (reference sequence). Trimming removed 3 bases at V and 2 bases at J, with 5 bases between. The CDR3 here is CSASSPYEQYF. CDR3 in DNA: TGCAGTGCTAGTTCACCCTACGAGCAGTACTTC.

This clonotype was picked up a small number of times. V and J are TRBV28 and TRBJ2-7; 14 nucleotides line up with TRBD2. Trimming removed 4 bases from V and 5 bases from J; junction bases left unmatched: 10. Germline V gives CDR1 MDHEN, CDR2 SYDVKM. The CDR3 loop spans 17 amino acids. The CDR3 bases are TGTGCCAGCAGTTCGCCGGGACTAGCGGGAGTAAGCCACGAGCAGTACTTC. It translates to CASSSPGLAGVSHEQYF.

The CDR3 is CASTQSSGRSPQYF. The CDR3, as DNA: TGTGCCAGCACCCAATCTAGCGGGAGAAGTCCCCAGTACTTC. This chain joins TRBV2 and TRBJ2-5; 10 bases align to TRBD2. Trimming took 7 bases from V and 9 from J; bases not matched to a gene: 11. Per the germline V gene, CDR1 is SNHLY and CDR2 is FYNNEI. The CDR3 extends over 14 amino acids. The variable domain in full, completed from reference TRBV2 and TRBJ2-5, reads EPEVTQTPSHQVTQMGQEVILRCVPISNHLYFYWYRQILGQKVEFLVSFYNNEISEKSEIFDDQFSVERPDGSNFTLKIRSTKLEDSAMYFCASTQSSGRSPQYFGPGTRLLVL.

A few counts support this clonotype. The chain has TRBV3-1 and TRBJ2-3; 8 bases line up with TRBD2. Germline lookup yields CDR1 LGHDT and CDR2 YNNKEL (reference sequence). The CDR3 loop spans 17 amino acids. The junction had 11 bases not matched to a gene; V was cut back by 2 bases and J by 4 bases. The CDR3 DNA follows: TGTGCCAGCAGCCAAACATCCCCGGGACTAGTTTCAGATACGCAGTATTTT. The encoded protein is CASSQTSPGLVSDTQYF.

This clonotype was observed many times. The genes are TRBV14 and TRBJ2-5; 7 bases agree with TRBD1. Trimming cost V 6 bases and J 2 bases; bases outside gene matches: 9. Germline V gene lookup returns CDR1 SGHDN and CDR2 FVKESK. This CDR3 contains 15 residues. CDR3 coding DNA: TGTGCCAGCAGTCCTAAACAGGGGCCTCAAGAGACCCAGTACTTC. It encodes CASSPKQGPQETQYF.

This rearrangement joins TRBV7-6 to TRBJ1-3, with D unclear. Looked up from germline, CDR1 is SGHVS and CDR2 is FNYEAQ. Trimming took 5 bases from V and 0 from J, leaving 14 bases between them. The CDR3 is made up of 16 amino acids. The chain's CDR3 is CASSPRTSSSGNTIYF. The CDR3 region has the DNA TGTGCCAGCAGCCCCAGGACGTCGAGCTCTGGAAACACCATATATTTT.

This clonotype was seen many times. The chain joins TRBV12-3 or TRBV12-4 to TRBJ2-2; the D is unclear. The CDR3 extends over 12 amino acids. Between the trimmed V and J ends, which lost 6 bases and 4 bases, there was a span of 6 bases. CDR3 protein: CASSFLTGELFF. The CDR3 DNA follows: TGTGCCAGCAGCTTTCTCACCGGGGAGCTGTTTTTT.

This clonotype ranks as large (0.1 to 1%). This chain links TRBV11-2 with TRBJ1-1; 8 bases agree with TRBD1. V lost 3 bases and J lost 5; bases outside the gene matches: 8. This CDR3 comprises 15 residues. The V gene's germline CDR1 is SGHAT and CDR2 FQNNGV. CDR3 residues: CASSLSLQGGTEAFF. The DNA of the CDR3 is TGTGCCAGCAGCTTGAGTTTACAGGGGGGTACTGAAGCTTTCTTT.

Ten or more counts support this clonotype. V is TRBV29-1 and J is TRBJ2-5, with TRBD2 as a possible D gene (5 bases). The CDR3 totals 16 residues. Germline CDR1 and CDR2: SQVTM and ANQGSEA. Trimming removed 3 bases at V and 2 bases at J, with 19 bases between. The DNA of the CDR3 is TGCAGCGTTGATCCCCTTTTACTAGTAGGGCAAGAGACCCAGTACTTC. Translating gives CSVDPLLLVGQETQYF.

This clonotype was recorded many times. J is TRBJ2-3 and V is TRBV5-1; tentatively, D is TRBD2 (5 bases). CDR3 length equals 15 residues. CDR1 and CDR2 (germline): SGHRS, YFSETQ. The V end was cut by 4 bases, the J end by 6 bases, with 18 bases between. The CDR3 loop is CASSGTSIGGDTQYF. The CDR3 DNA sequence: TGCGCCAGCAGCGGAACTAGTATAGGAGGTGATACGCAGTATTTT.

There are many counts of this clonotype. This chain uses TRBV20-1 with TRBJ2-2, with 8 bases fitting TRBD1. Per the germline V gene, CDR1 is DFQATT and CDR2 is SNEGSKA (reference sequence). V dropped 3 bases and J dropped 6; count of bases not matched to a gene: 9. The CDR3 totals 15 residues. This CDR3 is CSASVYRGESGELFF. The CDR3, as DNA: TGCAGTGCTAGTGTGTACAGGGGGGAATCCGGGGAGCTGTTTTTT.

This clonotype was seen a handful of times. The chain employs TRBV19 and TRBJ2-3; the match to TRBD2 covers 11 bases. Per the germline V gene, CDR1 is LNHDA and CDR2 is SQIVND (reference sequence). V lost 9 bases to trimming and J lost 3 bases; unmatched junction nucleotides: 2. The CDR3 has 13 amino acids. The chain's CDR3 is CASTSGSTDTQYF. In DNA form, the CDR3 reads TGTGCCAGCACTAGCGGGAGTACAGATACGCAGTATTTT.

V usage is TRBV20-1 and J usage is TRBJ2-3, with D perhaps matching TRBD1 (6 bases). Germline values: CDR1 DFQATT, CDR2 SNEGSKA (reference sequence). V lost 1 base, J lost 2 bases, and 10 bases lay in between. This CDR3 comprises 14 residues. Written as DNA, the CDR3 is TGCAGTGCTAGAGCCGGACAGTACACAGATACGCAGTATTTT. Translation gives CSARAGQYTDTQYF.

This clonotype was seen once. The V call is TRBV20-1, the J call TRBJ1-1, with no clear D. The V gene's germline CDR1 is DFQATT and CDR2 SNEGSKA (reference sequence). Deletions cut 1 base from V and 1 base from J, with 10 bases between. The CDR3 is 14 residues long. The CDR3: CSARVHGPNTEAFF. In nucleotides, the CDR3 is TGCAGTGCTAGAGTCCACGGCCCGAACACTGAAGCTTTCTTT.

This clonotype was recorded at least ten times. CDR3 region: CASSFRAETGELFF. In nucleotides, the CDR3 is TGCGCCAGCAGCTTCAGGGCGGAGACCGGGGAGCTGTTTTTT. The chain is built from TRBV5-1 and TRBJ2-2; tentative D call: TRBD1 (5 bases). Trimming left V 2 bases short and J 5 bases short, with 10 bases between. Germline CDR1 SGHRS, CDR2 YFSETQ. The CDR3 consists of 14 residues.

This chain connects TRBV2 to TRBJ2-3; 8 bases align to TRBD2. V shed 1 base and J 5 bases; nucleotides not matched to a gene: 5. Germline loops: CDR1 SNHLY, CDR2 FYNNEI. The CDR3 contains 15 residues. Here the CDR3 DNA reads TGTGCCAGCAGTGAAGAAGCGGGGGTTGGAGATACGCAGTATTTT. As protein: CASSEEAGVGDTQYF.

The chain joins TRBV27 to TRBJ2-1, with D uncertain. This CDR3 contains 11 residues. Germline CDR1 reads MNHEY; CDR2 reads SMNVEV (reference sequence). Trimming cost V 2 bases and J 6 bases, with 2 bases left between them. CDR3 nucleotide sequence: TGTGCCAGCAGTTTACTCAATGAGCAGTTCTTC. Protein product: CASSLLNEQFF.

V usage is TRBV20-1 and J usage is TRBJ1-3; D ambiguous. In germline, CDR1 is DFQATT, CDR2 SNEGSKA (reference sequence). The CDR3 totals 14 residues. The V end was cut by 2 bases, the J end by 0 bases, with 8 bases between. The CDR3 bases are TGCAGTGCTAGACAGGCGAGCTCTGGAAACACCATATATTTT. Translated, it gives CSARQASSGNTIYF.

This clonotype was observed at least ten times. This rearrangement joins TRBV7-9 to TRBJ2-3; 8 nucleotides agree with TRBD1. The CDR3 contains 14 residues. Losses at the gene ends were 8 bases for V and 1 base for J; bases not matched to a gene: 5. Per germline, CDR1 SEHNR and CDR2 FQNEAQ (reference sequence). The CDR3 DNA follows: TGTGCCAGCGATGAGACAGGGGGCACAGATACGCAGTATTTT. This sequence encodes CASDETGGTDTQYF.

This clonotype was seen a handful of times. The chain links TRBV4-1 to TRBJ1-6, with 9 bases aligning to TRBD1. The CDR3 is 17 amino acids. Germline assignment: CDR1 MGHRA and CDR2 YSYEKL. V lost 4 bases to trimming and J lost 5 bases; unmatched junction nucleotides: 9. The CDR3 DNA sequence: TGCGCCAGCAGCCCAATATACAGGGACAGGGATAATTCACCCCTCCACTTT. Amino acid sequence: CASSPIYRDRDNSPLHF.

This clonotype has a count of ten or more. The chain employs TRBV7-2 and TRBJ2-5; 8 bases match TRBD2. The germline CDR1 and CDR2 sequences are SGHTA and FQGNSA. V was pared by 2 bases and J by 7 bases, with 18 bases of the junction left unmatched. The CDR3 sequence is 18 residues long. The CDR3 protein is CASSLFGSRLAGAATQYF. For the CDR3, the DNA is TGTGCCAGCAGCTTATTCGGTTCGAGGCTAGCGGGCGCGGCGACCCAGTACTTC.

V is TRBV5-1 and J is TRBJ1-4, with D possibly matching TRBD1 (5 bases). Germline CDR1 and CDR2: SGHRS and YFSETQ. The CDR3 totals 14 residues. Trimming stripped 0 bases from V and 3 bases from J, with 6 bases between. The CDR3 region has the DNA TGCGCCAGCAGCTTGGGACAGCCTAATGAAAAACTGTTTTTT. This encodes CASSLGQPNEKLFF.

This clonotype was counted at least ten times. This sequence joins TRBV3-1 and TRBJ2-7; D remains unclear. The CDR3 has 14 residues. Germline V lookup: CDR1 LGHDT, CDR2 YNNKEL (reference sequence). The V end lost 1 base, the J end lost 3 bases, and 10 bases lay between the germline ends. CDR3 protein: CASSQGRFGYEQYV. The CDR3 DNA reads TGTGCCAGCAGCCAAGGAAGGTTCGGCTACGAGCAGTACGTC.

This clonotype was detected ten times or more. This chain connects TRBV4-1 to TRBJ2-7, with 13 bases lining up with TRBD2. Losses at the gene ends were 4 bases for V and 0 bases for J; bases not matched to a gene: 9. The CDR3 consists of 18 residues. Germline CDR1 reads MGHRA; CDR2 reads YSYEKL. The CDR3: CASSLSTGTSGISYEQYF. Here the CDR3 DNA reads TGCGCCAGCAGCCTTTCCACAGGGACTAGCGGGATCTCCTACGAGCAGTACTTC.

The genes are TRBV18 and TRBJ2-1; maybe TRBD1 (5 bases). In germline, CDR1 is KGHSH, CDR2 LQKENI. Trimming pared 3 bases from V and 4 bases from J, leaving 13 bases between. This CDR3 has 15 amino acids. The CDR3 DNA follows: TGTGCCAGCTCACCTGAGCAGGGCACTTACAATGAGCAGTTCTTC. Translating gives CASSPEQGTYNEQFF.

The V call is TRBV7-9, the J call TRBJ1-5; no clear D. V lost 5 bases and J 6 bases, leaving 17 bases between the germline ends. The CDR3 sequence is 15 residues long. CDR1 SEHNR and CDR2 FQNEAQ come from the germline V gene (reference sequence). CDR3 nucleotides: TGTGCCAGCAGCCCCGCGGGGAATATAGGTCAGCCCCAGCATTTT. Amino acids: CASSPAGNIGQPQHF.

This clonotype was counted many times. The chain carries TRBV29-1 and TRBJ2-1; D remains ambiguous. Trimming left V 4 bases short and J 1 base short, with 11 bases between. Germline loops: CDR1 SQVTM, CDR2 ANQGSEA. The CDR3 loop spans 14 amino acids. Written as DNA, the CDR3 is TGCAGCGTTGCGGTCCCACTTTCCTACAATGAGCAGTTCTTC. Amino acids: CSVAVPLSYNEQFF.